The 29 T cell receptor beta chains below come from one sample, sequenced in a study of OX40 agonist ivuxolimab in advanced cancers. Some clones are missing from TCRdb's copy, which holds only in-frame ones; the method was immunoSEQ multiplex PCR. Among about 66,000 clones, around 90% were seen once, and the ten largest hold approximately 0.32%. The specimen comprised CD4+ or CD8+ T cells sorted from blood, sampled in a trial of the OX40 agonist ivuxolimab. The source is an adult with an advanced solid tumor such as melanoma, head and neck, liver or kidney cancer.

The chain combines TRBV28 with TRBJ1-4; D remains unclear. The V gene lost 5 bases and the J gene lost 10 bases, with 11 bases spanning the gap. The germline V gene has CDR1 MDHEN and CDR2 SYDVKM. CDR3 size: 12 residues. The DNA of the CDR3 is TGTGCCAGCAGTCTAACGGACGGAAAACTGTTTTTT. Encoded protein: CASSLTDGKLFF.

This chain connects TRBV5-1 to TRBJ2-3; a possible D gene is TRBD2 (6 bases). The length of the CDR3 is 20 residues. V was shortened by 4 bases and J by 2 bases, with 29 bases between the two germline ends. Germline V gene data show CDR1 as SGHRS and CDR2 as YFSETQ. The CDR3, as DNA: TGCGCCAGCAGCCCCGCTGTGGGTAGCGGTAGCCTTTCGTACACAGATACGCAGTATTTT. This gives the protein CASSPAVGSGSLSYTDTQYF.

V is TRBV7-6 and J is TRBJ2-1; 12 nucleotides line up with TRBD2. With V trimmed by 3 bases and J by 8 bases, 11 bases remained unmatched. CDR3 length: 17 amino acids. Germline V gene data show CDR1 as SGHVS and CDR2 as FNYEAQ. CDR3 protein: CASSFALLAGGGDEQFF. For the CDR3, the DNA is TGTGCCAGCAGCTTCGCTCTACTAGCGGGAGGAGGAGATGAGCAGTTCTTC.

The V gene is TRBV13, the J gene TRBJ2-7, with TRBD2 identical over 12 bases. The V segment lost 5 bases and the J segment 5 bases; nucleotides outside the gene matches: 10. The CDR3 is made up of 16 amino acids. Germline CDR1 reads PRHDT; CDR2 reads FYEKMQ (reference sequence). The CDR3 here is CASSLTGTSGLNEQYF. The CDR3 region has the DNA TGTGCCAGCAGCCTGACCGGGACTAGCGGGTTGAACGAGCAGTACTTC.

The chain is built from TRBV6-1 and TRBJ2-7; a weak D match, TRBD2 (6 bases). The germline V gene encodes CDR1 MNHNS and CDR2 SASEGT. V lost 7 bases to trimming and J lost 3 bases, with 19 bases between them. The CDR3 consists of 15 residues. DNA for the CDR3: TGTGCCAGCATCCAACTGAGGCGGGACGGCTACGAGCAGTACTTC. As protein: CASIQLRRDGYEQYF.

The chain links TRBV28 to TRBJ2-7; D is ambiguous. This CDR3 is built from 13 residues. Trimming stripped 1 base from V and 5 bases from J, with 9 bases between. The germline V gene encodes CDR1 MDHEN and CDR2 SYDVKM. CDR3 coding DNA: TGTGCCAGCAGTTTATTTTTCCCGGACGAGCAGTACTTC. Protein sequence: CASSLFFPDEQYF.

This rearrangement joins TRBV6-6 to TRBJ2-7, with D perhaps TRBD2 (5 bases). The CDR3 length is 14 residues. Germline values: CDR1 MNHNY, CDR2 SVGAGI (reference sequence). Trimming pared 6 bases from V and 1 base from J, leaving 13 bases between. CDR3 amino acids: CASRPAGTSYEQYF. Here the CDR3 DNA reads TGTGCCAGCAGGCCGGCGGGTACTTCCTACGAGCAGTACTTC.

This chain joins TRBV15 and TRBJ1-3, with 10 bases fitting TRBD1. The CDR3 is 17 amino acids. CDR1 and CDR2 (germline): LNHNV, YYDKDF (reference sequence). Unmatched junction bases numbered 7, after V lost 3 bases and J lost 2 bases. In nucleotides, the CDR3 is TGTGCCACCAGCAGTCTAGCCGGGACAGGGGCTGGAAACACCATATATTTT. Protein: CATSSLAGTGAGNTIYF.

The chain joins TRBV9 to TRBJ1-1, with TRBD1 matching 7 bases. Unmatched junction bases numbered 15, after V lost 1 base and J lost 6 bases. The CDR3 runs to 17 residues. Germline V gene data show CDR1 as SGDLS and CDR2 as YYNGEE. The CDR3 spells CASSVSTTGVFNPEAFF. In nucleotides, the CDR3 is TGTGCCAGCAGCGTATCGACCACAGGGGTCTTCAACCCTGAAGCTTTCTTT.

This clone was recorded only once. The chain combines TRBV7-9 with TRBJ2-7; D is ambiguous. From germline, CDR1 is SEHNR and CDR2 FQNEAQ (reference sequence). The germline V and J ends were trimmed by 1 base and 2 bases, with 6 bases remaining between them. The length of the CDR3 is 13 residues. As DNA, the CDR3 is TGTGCCAGCAGCTTAGGAGCCCCCTACGAGCAGTACTTC. It codes for CASSLGAPYEQYF.

This chain uses TRBV6-5 with TRBJ2-1; tentative D call: TRBD2 (5 bases). The germline V gene encodes CDR1 MNHEY and CDR2 SVGAGI. The CDR3 loop spans 10 amino acids. V was clipped by 6 bases and J by 8 bases, with 5 bases between them. The CDR3 region has the DNA TGTGCCAGCAGACTAGATGAGCAGTTCTTC. Its protein is CASRLDEQFF.

This clone was recorded a few times. This chain connects TRBV7-6 to TRBJ2-5; the match to TRBD2 covers 7 bases. V dropped 1 base and J dropped 3; count of bases not matched to a gene: 2. Germline V gene data show CDR1 as SGHVS and CDR2 as FNYEAQ. The CDR3 covers 14 residues. The CDR3 sequence is CASSLESGKETQYF. The CDR3, as DNA: TGTGCCAGCAGCTTAGAGAGCGGGAAAGAGACCCAGTACTTC.

The chain is built from TRBV13 and TRBJ2-3; D not resolved. The germline V gene has CDR1 PRHDT and CDR2 FYEKMQ (reference sequence). CDR3 length equals 16 residues. The germline V and J ends were trimmed by 2 bases and 2 bases, with 14 bases remaining between them. CDR3 loop: CASSLKVSQFTDTQYF. The CDR3 region has the DNA TGTGCCAGCAGCTTAAAAGTTTCCCAATTCACAGATACGCAGTATTTT.

The rearrangement joins TRBV7-6 to TRBJ2-1, with 8 positions matching TRBD2. The CDR3 totals 17 residues. CDR1 and CDR2 (germline): SGHVS, FNYEAQ. V shed 1 base and J 9 bases; nucleotides not matched to a gene: 14. The CDR3 nucleotides are TGTGCCAGCAGCTTAGGGGGTTTGACGGGAGGGCCACTTGAGCAGTTCTTC. This gives the protein CASSLGGLTGGPLEQFF.

This rearrangement joins TRBV19 to TRBJ1-5; D is unclear. Germline loops: CDR1 LNHDA, CDR2 SQIVND (reference sequence). The CDR3 runs 16 residues. Trimming shortened V by 1 base and J by 3 bases, and 13 bases separated the two germline ends. The CDR3 bases are TGTGCCAGTAGTATAGTCGTGGCAGGCTTCAATCAGCCCCAGCATTTT. Its translation: CASSIVVAGFNQPQHF.

This clone occurred once. The rearrangement joins TRBV19 to TRBJ1-2; D ambiguous. V was shortened by 7 bases and J by 8 bases, with 17 bases between the two germline ends. This CDR3 contains 13 residues. In germline, CDR1 is LNHDA, CDR2 SQIVND (reference sequence). This CDR3 is CASNGGAYWGYTF. The DNA of the CDR3 is TGTGCCAGTAACGGCGGTGCCTATTGGGGCTACACCTTC.

This rearrangement joins TRBV27 to TRBJ2-5, with 12 bases that match TRBD1. This CDR3 is built from 18 residues. Trimming cost V 5 bases and J 3 bases; bases outside gene matches: 13. Per the germline V gene, CDR1 is MNHEY and CDR2 is SMNVEV (reference sequence). CDR3: CASSPPARDRGLEETQYF. In DNA, the CDR3 is TGTGCCAGCAGTCCTCCAGCCCGGGACAGGGGGCTGGAAGAGACCCAGTACTTC.

The rearrangement joins TRBV28 to TRBJ1-5; D perhaps matches TRBD1 (6 bases). Germline lookup yields CDR1 MDHEN and CDR2 SYDVKM. Trimming removed 7 bases from V and 6 bases from J, with 13 bases in between. The CDR3 length is 13 residues. CDR3 protein: CASKGQGSQPQHF. CDR3 DNA sequence: TGTGCCAGCAAGGGTCAGGGGAGTCAGCCCCAGCATTTT.

The J gene is TRBJ1-1, the V gene TRBV7-9; the D is unclear. Germline V gene data show CDR1 as SEHNR and CDR2 as FQNEAQ (reference sequence). There are 15 residues in the CDR3. V gave up 0 bases and J gave up 5 bases, with 13 bases separating them. CDR3 bases: TGTGCCAGCAGCTTAGCGGCCGGGTCCGGGACTGAAGCTTTCTTT. Residues: CASSLAAGSGTEAFF.

This clone was counted a single time. This chain links TRBV6-5 with TRBJ2-1; D unresolved. Between the trimmed V and J ends, which lost 4 bases and 1 base, there was a span of 11 bases. Looked up from germline, CDR1 is MNHEY and CDR2 is SVGAGI. This CDR3 contains 15 residues. The CDR3: CASSSQTQSYNEQFF. DNA of the CDR3: TGTGCCAGCAGTTCCCAGACACAATCCTACAATGAGCAGTTCTTC.

The chain joins TRBV5-1 to TRBJ1-2; D call uncertain. CDR1 is SGHRS, CDR2 YFSETQ, per germline. CDR3 length: 14 amino acids. V dropped 0 bases and J dropped 0 bases, with 6 bases sitting between them. This CDR3 is CASSLAPANYGYTF. The CDR3 bases are TGCGCCAGCAGCTTGGCCCCGGCTAACTATGGCTACACCTTC.

V usage is TRBV30 and J usage is TRBJ1-5; D might be TRBD1 (6 bases). From germline, CDR1 is GTSNPN and CDR2 SVGIG (reference sequence). V was clipped by 3 bases and J by 6 bases, with 15 bases between them. The CDR3 is 14 amino acids. CDR3 DNA sequence: TGTGCCTGGAGCGTACTCAGGGGAGGTCAGCCCCAGCATTTT. Protein sequence: CAWSVLRGGQPQHF.

The V call is TRBV18, the J call TRBJ1-2, with 9 bases fitting TRBD1. With 0 bases clipped from V and 7 bases from J, the junction kept 6 bases outside the gene matches. The CDR3 spans 15 residues. CDR1 is KGHSH, CDR2 LQKENI, per germline. The CDR3 loop is CASSPPNRGRSGYTF. The CDR3 DNA reads as TGTGCCAGCTCACCACCGAACAGGGGGCGAAGTGGCTACACCTTC.

The chain uses TRBV19 and TRBJ2-7, with D possibly TRBD1 on 6 matching bases. Germline-derived CDR1 and CDR2 are LNHDA and SQIVND (reference sequence). The CDR3 consists of 12 residues. Trimming took 10 bases from V and 0 from J, leaving 10 bases between them. The CDR3 nucleotides read TGTGCCACCCGGGACACCTCCTACGAGCAGTACTTC. It codes for CATRDTSYEQYF. The entire variable domain, with the rest obtained from reference TRBV19 and TRBJ2-7, is as follows: DGGITQSPKYLFRKEGQNVTLSCEQNLNHDAMYWYRQDPGQGLRLIYYSQIVNDFQKGDIAEGYSVSREKKESFPLTVTSAQKNPTAFYLCATRDTSYEQYFGPGTRLTVT.

The rearrangement joins TRBV6-1 to TRBJ1-1, with D maybe TRBD1 (6 bases). This CDR3 comprises 12 residues. Trimming left V 6 bases short and J 10 bases short, with 15 bases between. The germline gives CDR1 MNHNS, CDR2 SASEGT. The CDR3 sequence is CASSYREWGAFF. The CDR3, as DNA: TGTGCCAGCAGCTACAGGGAATGGGGAGCTTTCTTT.

This chain joins TRBV5-1 and TRBJ1-1, with 10 positions matching TRBD1. V gave up 4 bases and J gave up 4 bases; unmatched junction bases: 7. Germline loops: CDR1 SGHRS, CDR2 YFSETQ. The CDR3 extends over 15 amino acids. DNA of the CDR3: TGCGCCAGCAGCCGGGACAGGGGTATAGGCACTGAAGCTTTCTTT. Translation: CASSRDRGIGTEAFF.

The chain carries TRBV6-1 and TRBJ1-5, with 7 bases lining up with TRBD1. The germline V gene encodes CDR1 MNHNS and CDR2 SASEGT. Trimming took 3 bases from V and 0 from J; bases not matched to a gene: 2. This CDR3 is built from 15 residues. In DNA, the CDR3 is TGTGCCAGCAGTGATAAGGGGGCTAGCAATCAGCCCCAGCATTTT. This encodes CASSDKGASNQPQHF.

This chain links TRBV30 with TRBJ2-2, with 14 bases identical to TRBD2. The trim removed 8 bases at V and 5 bases at J, leaving 4 bases unmatched. The CDR3 is made up of 14 amino acids. Germline-derived CDR1 and CDR2 are GTSNPN and SVGIG (reference sequence). DNA for the CDR3: TGTGCCGGGGGACTAGCGGGAGTTACCGGGGAGCTGTTTTTT. Its protein is CAGGLAGVTGELFF.

This sequence joins TRBV6-6 and TRBJ2-7; 10 bases fit TRBD2. Germline CDR1 and CDR2: MNHNY and SVGAGI (reference sequence). The CDR3 contains 14 residues. V dropped 7 bases and J dropped 6; count of bases not matched to a gene: 9. The CDR3: CASKKREGPLEQYF. CDR3 nucleotide sequence: TGTGCCAGCAAGAAGCGGGAGGGCCCGCTCGAGCAGTACTTC.